A selection of T cell receptor beta chains follows, all from one sample in a study of blood T cell repertoires in COVID-19. The method was immunoSEQ multiplex PCR; TCRdb's version includes in-frame clones alone and lacks a portion of them. The data show 35,000 to 45,000 clones, roughly 84% seen once. Source material: peripheral blood. The receptors derive from a woman aged 70-85 years in a cohort sampled during active COVID-19. Both conserved end residues are part of each CDR3. Fields, in order: D gene, J gene, V gene, clone size, CDR3 protein, CDR3 DNA. D genes are given only for firm matches. A row's size may be missing; if present it is once, few, many or a size class.

TRBD2 TRBJ2-5 TRBV11-3 . CASSSVGRNQETQYF TGTGCCAGCAGCTCCGTCGGGAGGAACCAAGAGACCCAGTACTTC
TRBD1 TRBJ1-1 TRBV7-9 . CASSRQGDTEAFF TGTGCCAGCAGCCGACAGGGGGACACTGAAGCTTTCTTT
TRBD1 TRBJ1-2 TRBV7-9 few CASSPTGNGYTF TGTGCCAGCAGCCCGACAGGGAATGGCTACACCTTC
TRBD1 TRBJ1-2 TRBV12-3/TRBV12-4 . CASRGDRGEGYTF TGTGCCAGCAGAGGGGACAGGGGTGAAGGCTACACCTTC
. TRBJ1-5 TRBV5-8 . CASSFIPDQPQHF TGTGCCAGCAGCTTTATTCCGGATCAGCCCCAGCATTTT
TRBD2 TRBJ2-7 TRBV27 . CASSFSGSYEQYF TGTGCCAGCAGTTTTAGCGGGAGCTACGAGCAGTACTTC
TRBD2 TRBJ2-7 TRBV10-2 . CASTRNSGSVYEQYF TGCGCCAGCACAAGAAATAGCGGGAGCGTATACGAGCAGTACTTC
TRBD2 TRBJ2-3 TRBV19 once CASSIVLAGRTDTQYF TGTGCCAGTAGTATCGTGCTAGCGGGCCGCACAGATACGCAGTATTTT
TRBD1 TRBJ1-6 TRBV27 few CASSWDRGNSPLHF TGTGCCAGCAGTTGGGACAGGGGTAATTCACCCCTCCACTTT
. TRBJ2-1 TRBV1 . CTSSLSALNSYNEQFF TGCACCAGCAGTCTTAGCGCCCTAAACTCCTACAATGAGCAGTTCTTC
. TRBJ1-2 TRBV29-1 . CSVEANQGVEDGYTF TGCAGCGTTGAAGCGAACCAGGGCGTAGAGGATGGCTACACCTTC
. TRBJ1-5 TRBV30 . CAWSGLDGQPQHF TGTGCCTGGAGTGGGCTTGATGGTCAGCCCCAGCATTTT
. TRBJ2-7 TRBV28 . CASIGQGLYEQYF TGTGCCAGCATTGGTCAGGGTCTCTACGAGCAGTACTTC
. TRBJ2-7 TRBV7-3 . CASSAQYGGEQYF TGTGCCAGCAGCGCCCAATATGGCGGCGAGCAGTACTTC
TRBD1 TRBJ1-5 TRBV18 . CASSTGQGDNQPQHF TGTGCCAGCTCAACGGGACAGGGGGACAATCAGCCCCAGCATTTT
TRBD1 TRBJ1-1 TRBV4-2 few CASSSVPGQGHRAFF TGTGCCAGCAGCTCCGTCCCGGGACAGGGTCATAGAGCTTTCTTT
TRBD1 TRBJ2-7 TRBV28 . CASSSPRQGLSYEQYF TGTGCCAGCAGCTCACCGCGACAGGGGCTCTCCTACGAGCAGTACTTC
TRBD1 TRBJ1-1 TRBV19 . CASSIDFQGARTEAFF TGTGCCAGTAGTATAGATTTCCAGGGGGCAAGGACTGAAGCTTTCTTT
. TRBJ2-3 TRBV2 once CASSERAGFTDTQYF TGTGCCAGCAGTGAAAGGGCGGGATTCACAGATACGCAGTATTTT
. TRBJ1-5 TRBV19 . CASSIGGYDQPQHF TGTGCCAGTAGTATTGGAGGTTACGATCAGCCCCAGCATTTT
. TRBJ2-5 TRBV18 . CASSFGGRGETQYF TGTGCCAGCTCATTCGGGGGGCGAGGAGAGACCCAGTACTTC
. TRBJ2-7 TRBV24-1 . CATSDPRGSREQYF TGTGCCACCAGTGATCCCCGAGGGAGTCGCGAGCAGTACTTC
. TRBJ2-1 TRBV7-2 . CASSLGAYPISNEQFF TGTGCCAGCAGCTTAGGGGCCTACCCTATCTCAAATGAGCAGTTCTTC
. TRBJ2-1 TRBV11-2 . CASSLGPSSYNEQFF TGTGCCAGCAGCTTAGGCCCGAGCTCCTACAATGAGCAGTTCTTC
. TRBJ1-5 TRBV28 . CASSLLVGHKTQHF TGTGCCAGCAGTTTATTAGTGGGGCATAAGACCCAGCATTTT
TRBD1 TRBJ2-7 TRBV6-2/TRBV6-3 . CASSFKRGRATYEQYF TGTGCCAGCAGTTTTAAAAGGGGGCGGGCGACCTACGAGCAGTACTTC
. TRBJ2-7 TRBV5-1 few CASRVADQFYEQYF TGCGCCAGCAGGGTAGCGGACCAGTTTTACGAGCAGTACTTC